A single sample gave rise to the 20 T cell receptor beta chains below, sequenced in a study of liver allograft versus peripheral blood T cells. At the level of the study: Hepatic allograft T cell receptor repertoires were evaluated relative to those present in recipients' peripheral blood.

TCRdb passed the reads through MiXCR, listing each CDR3 protein once. This table has 890 or so distinct CDR3 sequences, 15% to 20% appearing once. The receptors were sampled from a human patient who had a liver transplant. A subset of T cells may come from the graft donor.

This clonotype is large (0.1 to 1%) within its sample. J is TRBJ2-1 and V is TRBV24-1, with 11 positions matching TRBD2. J was trimmed by 0 bases and V by 4 bases; bases with no gene match: 7. There are 18 residues in the CDR3. The germline V gene encodes CDR1 KGHDR and CDR2 SFDVKD. The CDR3 nucleotides are TGTGCCACCAGTGAGACTAGCGGGGCCGCTAGCTCCTACAATGAGCAGTTCTTC. Amino acid sequence: CATSETSGAASSYNEQFF.

Regarding this clonotype: It differs at one base from a far larger clone, so likely a read error. The CDR3 coding sequence is TGTGCCAGAAGTTACGCCGGGCTGGACACTGAAGCTTTCTTT. Encoded protein: CARSYAGLDTEAFF. This rearrangement joins TRBV6-1 to TRBJ1-1; D is unresolved. Germline lookup yields CDR1 MNHNS and CDR2 SASEGT. The CDR3 loop spans 14 amino acids. V lost 9 bases and J lost 3, with 17 bases in between.

In the case of this clonotype: A far more abundant clone sits one base away, making this likely a read error. The CDR3 DNA follows: TGTGCCACCAGTTTTAACAGGGTGGATGGCTACACCTTC. Translated: CATSFNRVDGYTF. This chain connects TRBV24-1 to TRBJ1-2; D is perhaps TRBD1 (6 bases). CDR1 and CDR2 (germline): KGHDR, SFDVKD. This CDR3 has 13 amino acids. Trimming left V 6 bases short and J 6 bases short, with 13 bases between.

Judged by abundance, this clonotype is large. The genes are TRBV24-1 and TRBJ2-2; D not certain. The CDR3 is 13 residues long. V was clipped by 8 bases and J by 4 bases, with 10 bases between them. Germline loops: CDR1 KGHDR, CDR2 SFDVKD. This chain's CDR3 is CATTAQSTGELFF. The CDR3 DNA follows: TGTGCCACCACGGCGCAATCCACCGGGGAGCTGTTTTTT.

This clonotype is categorized as medium-sized (0.01 to 0.1%). The V and J genes are TRBV5-6 and TRBJ2-4; unclear D gene. CDR1 and CDR2 (germline): SGHDT, YYEEEE. Trimming stripped 1 base from V and 0 bases from J, with 8 bases between. This CDR3 spans 15 amino acids. The CDR3 DNA follows: TGTGCCAGCAGCTTGACAGCCCTAGCCAAAAACATTCAGTACTTC. Translating gives CASSLTALAKNIQYF.

This clonotype is labeled as large. The V gene is TRBV18, the J gene TRBJ2-2, with D possibly matching TRBD1 (5 bases). The CDR3 has 15 residues. CDR1 and CDR2 (germline): KGHSH, LQKENI. Trimming pared 5 bases from V and 1 base from J, leaving 11 bases between. Written as DNA, the CDR3 is TGTGCCAGCTCAACACAGGCGGTGAACACCGGGGAGCTGTTTTTT. Its protein product is CASSTQAVNTGELFF. Full variable domain (rest looked up from reference TRBV18 and TRBJ2-2): NAGVMQNPRHLVRRRGQEARLRCSPMKGHSHVYWYRQLPEEGLKFMVYLQKENIIDESGMPKERFSAEFPKEGPSILRIQQVVRGDSAAYFCASSTQAVNTGELFFGEGSRLTVL.

The chain is built from TRBV12-3 or TRBV12-4 and TRBJ2-3; 10 nucleotides align to TRBD2. This CDR3 is 15 amino acids long. The ends lost 5 bases at V and 1 base at J; junction bases unmatched: 3. CDR3 sequence reads: CASSLGLAGTDTQYF. In DNA, the CDR3 is TGTGCCAGCAGTCTCGGACTAGCGGGCACAGATACGCAGTATTTT.

The rearrangement joins TRBV11-2 to TRBJ1-5, with a possible D match to TRBD1 (6 bases). Germline lookup yields CDR1 SGHAT and CDR2 FQNNGV. Trimming shortened V by 1 base and J by 6 bases, and 13 bases separated the two germline ends. The CDR3 runs 15 residues. The CDR3 DNA reads as TGTGCCAGCAGCTTAGGCACCTTAGGGGGTCAGCCCCAGCATTTT. The encoded protein is CASSLGTLGGQPQHF.

This clonotype has more than one count but fewer than ten. The chain joins TRBV20-1 to TRBJ2-3, with D tentatively TRBD2 (6 bases). V was trimmed by 5 bases and J by 1 base, leaving 13 bases between them. Germline CDR1 reads DFQATT; CDR2 reads SNEGSKA (reference sequence). This CDR3 has 14 residues. The CDR3 here is CSAGSSGRTDTQYF. The CDR3 nucleotides read TGCAGTGCTGGCAGTAGCGGACGCACAGATACGCAGTATTTT.

Relative to its sample, this clonotype is large. This chain uses TRBV10-3 with TRBJ1-4; 9 nucleotides align to TRBD1. Germline CDR1 reads ENHRY; CDR2 reads SYGVKD. Unmatched junction bases numbered 13, after V lost 4 bases and J lost 4 bases. The CDR3 has 18 residues. CDR3 nucleotides: TGTGCCATCAGTGCAACAGGGGGCGGGAGGAGGCTTAATGAAAAACTGTTTTTT. Translation gives CAISATGGGRRLNEKLFF.

This clonotype is deemed large. An end of the junction does not agree with germline; a read error may underlie this. The chain recombines TRBV10-3 with TRBJ2-2; 7 nucleotides match TRBD1. The germline V gene encodes CDR1 ENHRY and CDR2 SYGVKD. This CDR3 has 16 residues. This CDR3 reads CASSYSRTGVIGELFF. The DNA for the CDR3 is TGTGCCAGCAGTTACTCGAGAACAGGGGTGATTGGGGAGCTGTTTTTT.

V gene TRBV10-3 combines with J gene TRBJ1-3; D call uncertain. CDR3 length: 13 amino acids. The ends were cut back, 2 bases at V and 2 bases at J, with 4 bases in the middle. Germline loops: CDR1 ENHRY, CDR2 SYGVKD. The CDR3 reads CAISERTGNTIYF. CDR3 DNA: TGTGCCATCAGTGAGAGGACTGGAAACACCATATATTTT.

This clonotype was picked up one time. V and J are TRBV6-5 and TRBJ1-1; 7 bases match TRBD1. CDR1 is MNHEY and CDR2 is SVGAGI in the germline V gene. The CDR3 has 14 residues. V gave up 6 bases and J gave up 3 bases; unmatched junction bases: 7. The CDR3 nucleotides read TGTGCCAGCAGCCGCAGGGGGATGGACACTGAAGCTTTCTTT. Protein product: CASSRRGMDTEAFF.

This clonotype is large (0.1 to 1%) by share. The rearrangement joins TRBV6-1 to TRBJ2-3; 7 bases are shared with TRBD1. The CDR3 sequence is 14 residues long. Germline V gene data show CDR1 as MNHNS and CDR2 as SASEGT. With V trimmed by 8 bases and J by 2 bases, 7 bases remained unmatched. The CDR3 here is CASSHRGPTDTQYF. The CDR3 nucleotides read TGTGCCAGCTCGCACAGGGGCCCCACAGATACGCAGTATTTT.

Judged by abundance, this clonotype is large. The chain employs TRBV27 and TRBJ1-3; a weak D match, TRBD1 (5 bases). Germline CDR1 reads MNHEY; CDR2 reads SMNVEV (reference sequence). The germline V and J ends were trimmed by 3 bases and 0 bases, with 9 bases remaining between them. This CDR3 is 15 amino acids long. The CDR3 here is CASSLYRSSGNTIYF. The CDR3 DNA reads as TGTGCCAGCAGTTTGTACAGGAGCTCTGGAAACACCATATATTTT.

The chain couples TRBV2 to TRBJ2-3, with 9 positions matching TRBD2. CDR3 size: 15 residues. Trimming removed 7 bases from V and 4 bases from J; junction bases left unmatched: 9. CDR1 is SNHLY, CDR2 FYNNEI, per germline. The CDR3 is CASTPLTSGSDTQYF. The CDR3, as DNA: TGTGCCAGCACCCCCCTCACTAGCGGGTCAGATACGCAGTATTTT.

This clonotype qualifies as large (0.1 to 1%). The rearrangement joins TRBV27 to TRBJ2-6; 8 bases are shared with TRBD1. Germline V CDR1 and CDR2: MNHEY, SMNVEV (reference sequence). J gave up 1 base and V 2 bases, and 4 bases lay outside the gene matches. This CDR3 contains 17 residues. CDR3 region: CASSLGQGSSGANVLTF. CDR3 DNA: TGTGCCAGCAGTTTAGGACAGGGTTCTTCTGGGGCCAACGTCCTGACTTTC.

This clonotype is classed as large. The chain couples TRBV20-1 to TRBJ2-2; TRBD2 might be the D (6 bases). Trimming took 3 bases from V and 7 from J, leaving 12 bases between them. CDR3 size: 13 residues. Germline V gene sequence: CDR1 DFQATT, CDR2 SNEGSKA (reference sequence). CDR3 sequence: CSASAGWDGELFF. The CDR3 DNA is TGCAGTGCTAGCGCGGGATGGGACGGGGAGCTGTTTTTT.

This clonotype rates as large. The chain uses TRBV10-3 and TRBJ2-2; 7 nucleotides match TRBD1. The germline CDR1 and CDR2 sequences are ENHRY and SYGVKD. V trimming: 4 bases; J trimming: 4 bases; junction bases outside the gene matches: 6. CDR3 length: 15 residues. Here the CDR3 reads CAISVRGLGTGELFF. The CDR3 nucleotides are TGTGCCATCAGTGTGAGGGGGCTGGGCACCGGGGAGCTGTTTTTT.

This clonotype was seen once. The likely explanation is a read error, given a far larger clone one base away. This sequence joins TRBV24-1 and TRBJ2-7; TRBD2 matches at 11 bases. The CDR3 is made up of 18 amino acids. Trimming removed 4 bases from V and 7 bases from J; junction bases left unmatched: 17. The V gene's germline CDR1 is KGHDR and CDR2 SFDVKD. CDR3 amino acids: CATSETSGAASSYNEQYF. The CDR3, as DNA: TGTGCCACCAGTGAGACTAGCGGGGCCGCTAGCTCCTACAATGAGCAGTACTTC.